This entry lists 12 T cell receptor beta chains sequenced from one sample in a study of shared clonotypes between healthy human individuals. TCRdb's copy holds only in-frame clones and misses some; the assay was immunoSEQ multiplex PCR. The table has 470,000 or so clones, over 70% seen once. The material sequenced was PBMCs. These receptors all stem from a woman in her forties in good health. Some clones in this sample may be carry-over from other donors' samples.

The chain links TRBV12-1 to TRBJ2-1; whether TRBD2, the table's D call, matches the DNA was not checked. TRBV12-1 is recorded as a pseudogene. This CDR3 spans 17 amino acids. The CDR3 loop reads CASSFGWTSGRGHEQFF. The CDR3 DNA reads TGTGCCAGCAGCTTTGGGTGGACTAGCGGGAGGGGTCATGAGCAGTTCTTC.

The rearrangement uses TRBV2 and TRBJ2-2, with 8 bases identical to TRBD1. This CDR3 has 15 residues. The germline CDR1 and CDR2 sequences are SNHLY and FYNNEI. With 2 bases clipped from V and 7 bases from J, the junction kept 6 bases outside the gene matches. The CDR3 reads CASSELRGLGGELFF. CDR3 DNA sequence: TGTGCCAGCAGTGAACTCAGGGGGCTCGGCGGGGAGCTGTTTTTT.

On this clone: Different DNA sequences within this sample yield the same CDR3. V usage is TRBV5-1 and J usage is TRBJ2-5; 8 bases are shared with TRBD1. Germline CDR1 SGHRS, CDR2 YFSETQ. The CDR3 covers 14 residues. After removal of 4 bases from V and 1 base from J, the junction contained 3 bases not matched to a gene. The chain's CDR3 is CASSLGQGQETQYF. The CDR3 DNA follows: TGCGCCAGCAGCCTCGGACAGGGCCAAGAGACCCAGTACTTC. Variable domain in full (rest from reference TRBV5-1 and TRBJ2-5): KAGVTQTPRYLIKTRGQQVTLSCSPISGHRSVSWYQQTPGQGLQFLFEYFSETQRNKGNFPGRFSGRQFSNSRSEMNVSTLELGDSALYLCASSLGQGQETQYFGPGTRLLVL.

J is TRBJ2-7 and V is TRBV5-6; D possibly matches TRBD1 or TRBD2 (5 bases each). Trimming cost V 5 bases and J 0 bases, with 21 bases left between them. The CDR3 covers 17 residues. Per the germline V gene, CDR1 is SGHDT and CDR2 is YYEEEE. The CDR3, as DNA: TGTGCCAGCAGTGGGACCGGGTCGGCTTTAAGCTCCTACGAGCAGTACTTC. The encoded protein is CASSGTGSALSSYEQYF.

The chain combines TRBV6-4 with TRBJ2-1; 12 bases fit TRBD2. Trimming cost V 7 bases and J 7 bases; bases outside gene matches: 8. This CDR3 spans 15 amino acids. Germline V lookup: CDR1 MRHNA, CDR2 SNTAGT. CDR3 in amino acids: CASTPTSGSSNEQFF. The CDR3 nucleotides are TGTGCCAGCACTCCGACTAGCGGGAGTAGTAATGAGCAGTTCTTC.

The rearrangement uses TRBV19 and TRBJ1-1, with TRBD1 identical over 7 bases. The V gene end was trimmed by 5 bases and the J gene end by 4 bases; junction bases not matched to a gene: 13. Germline-derived CDR1 and CDR2 are LNHDA and SQIVND (reference sequence). The CDR3 runs 16 residues. This chain's CDR3 is CASSLHPGGSSTEAFF. The CDR3 nucleotides read TGTGCCAGTAGTCTCCACCCAGGGGGAAGTAGCACTGAAGCTTTCTTT.

This clone was seen ten or more times. Other nucleotide sequences from this sample produce the same CDR3. The chain combines TRBV11-2 with TRBJ2-5; TRBD2 aligns across 13 bases. V was pared by 5 bases and J by 5 bases, with 8 bases of the junction left unmatched. This CDR3 has 16 amino acids. The germline V gene encodes CDR1 SGHAT and CDR2 FQNNGV. The CDR3 reads CASSPGTSGIGETQYF. The CDR3 DNA follows: TGTGCCAGCAGCCCCGGGACTAGCGGGATAGGGGAGACCCAGTACTTC.

The CDR3 protein is CASSQELFSNSYNEQFF. For the CDR3, the DNA is TGTGCCAGCAGCCAAGAATTATTTTCAAATTCCTACAATGAGCAGTTCTTC. The chain recombines TRBV14 with TRBJ2-1; no clear D gene. Germline loops: CDR1 SGHDN, CDR2 FVKESK. Trimming pared 0 bases from V and 1 base from J, leaving 13 bases between. CDR3 size: 17 residues.

This rearrangement joins TRBV5-1 to TRBJ2-5, with 9 bases matching TRBD2. This CDR3 is built from 17 residues. V lost 4 bases and J lost 4; bases outside the gene matches: 14. Germline CDR1 and CDR2: SGHRS and YFSETQ. The CDR3 is CASSVRIFSGSGETQYF. CDR3 DNA sequence: TGCGCCAGCAGCGTTAGAATATTTAGCGGGAGCGGAGAGACCCAGTACTTC.

The gene calls are TRBV28 and TRBJ1-5, with 7 bases fitting TRBD1. V lost 3 bases and J lost 1; bases outside the gene matches: 6. This CDR3 comprises 16 residues. Germline CDR1 and CDR2: MDHEN and SYDVKM. CDR3: CASSLLGRGSNQPQHF. The CDR3 coding sequence is TGTGCCAGCAGTTTGCTGGGCAGGGGGAGCAATCAGCCCCAGCATTTT.

This clone was found a few times. This chain connects TRBV7-3 to TRBJ2-7; the match to TRBD2 covers 10 bases. The CDR3 length is 14 residues. Trimming took 8 bases from V and 4 from J; bases not matched to a gene: 8. The germline V gene encodes CDR1 SGHTA and CDR2 FQGTGA. The CDR3 reads CASSPSGSKYEQYF. Here the CDR3 DNA reads TGTGCCAGCTCTCCTAGCGGGAGTAAGTACGAGCAGTACTTC.

The chain uses TRBV7-9 and TRBJ2-7; D may be TRBD1 (5 bases). Germline assignment: CDR1 SEHNR and CDR2 FQNEAQ (reference sequence). The V end was cut by 8 bases, the J end by 1 base, with 9 bases between. The CDR3 is 12 amino acids. CDR3 bases: TGTGCCAGCGCCAGGGATTCCTACGAGCAGTACTTC. It is translated as CASARDSYEQYF.